One and the same sample provided the 26 T cell receptor beta chains below, sequenced in a study of Ad26.COV2.S vaccination and SARS-CoV-2 variants. Measured with immunoSEQ multiplex PCR; TCRdb has only the in-frame clones, and not every one. Among fewer than 500,000 clones listed, about 90% were seen once. Treatment indicated: 19 received Ad26.COV2.S at low or high dose, single or two shots; about five received placebo; per-sample allocation not given. The study sampled participants on day 63 after the first vaccine or placebo injection. The material sequenced was peripheral blood, taken in a trial of Ad26.COV2.S vaccine versus placebo. Receptors originate from a person between 18 and 65 years old who received the Ad26.COV2.S COVID-19 vaccine or a placebo.

This chain connects TRBV5-6 to TRBJ2-7; TRBD2 matches at 12 bases. V lost 4 bases, J lost 2 bases, and 7 bases stayed unmatched. Germline CDR1 is SGHDT and CDR2 is YYEEEE. The CDR3 spans 16 residues. CDR3 sequence: CASSPGLAGSTYEQYF. In DNA form, the CDR3 reads TGTGCCAGCAGCCCAGGACTAGCGGGAAGTACCTACGAGCAGTACTTC.

The chain joins TRBV7-2 to TRBJ2-1; 8 nucleotides agree with TRBD2. There are 16 residues in the CDR3. The V and J ends lost 3 bases and 6 bases, in that order; junction bases with no gene match: 10. The germline gives CDR1 SGHTA, CDR2 FQGNSA. CDR3 DNA sequence: TGTGCCAGCAGCTTGGGGAGCGGGAGAGTGAGCAATGAGCAGTTCTTC. Residues: CASSLGSGRVSNEQFF. Together with reference TRBV7-2 and TRBJ2-1, the CDR3 gives the full variable domain: GAGVSQSPSNKVTEKGKDVELRCDPISGHTALYWYRQSLGQGLEFLIYFQGNSAPDKSGLPSDRFSAERTGGSVSTLTIQRTQQEDSAVYLCASSLGSGRVSNEQFFGPGTRLTVL.

J is TRBJ2-5 and V is TRBV5-6; D ambiguous. The length of the CDR3 is 14 residues. Trimming removed 0 bases from V and 5 bases from J, with 11 bases in between. CDR1 SGHDT and CDR2 YYEEEE come from the germline V gene. As DNA, the CDR3 is TGTGCCAGCAGCTTGGGGTGGGGTCGGGAGACCCAGTACTTC. This encodes CASSLGWGRETQYF.

The CDR3 region is CASSPSGLLTDTQYF. CDR3 coding DNA: TGTGCCAGCAGTCCCTCGGGGCTGCTCACAGATACGCAGTATTTT. The rearrangement uses TRBV6-2 or TRBV6-3 and TRBJ2-3, with D perhaps TRBD1 or TRBD2 (5 bases each). The ends were cut back, 5 bases at V and 2 bases at J, with 14 bases in the middle. This CDR3 comprises 15 residues. Germline-derived CDR1 and CDR2 are MNHEY and SVGEGT.

V is TRBV7-3 and J is TRBJ2-1; 7 bases fit TRBD2. CDR1 and CDR2 (germline): SGHTA, FQGTGA. This CDR3 has 16 residues. With 11 bases clipped from V and 0 bases from J, the junction kept 13 bases outside the gene matches. This CDR3 reads CAAVESWGGSYNEQFF. CDR3 coding DNA: TGTGCCGCGGTCGAGTCATGGGGGGGCTCCTACAATGAGCAGTTCTTC.

The chain joins TRBV5-6 to TRBJ1-3; D gene ambiguous. V was pared by 2 bases and J by 4 bases, with 7 bases between. Germline CDR1 and CDR2: SGHDT and YYEEEE. This CDR3 contains 13 residues. CDR3 amino acids: CASSLSSGNTIYF. CDR3 bases: TGTGCCAGCAGCTTATCATCCGGAAACACCATATATTTT.

The sample holds a few counts of this clone. The chain joins TRBV9 to TRBJ2-2; D is unresolved. The CDR3 is 12 residues long. Germline V gene data show CDR1 as SGDLS and CDR2 as YYNGEE. The V end lost 4 bases, the J end lost 3 bases, and 4 bases lay between the germline ends. In DNA form, the CDR3 reads TGTGCCAGCAGCCCCGACACCGGGGAGCTGTTTTTT. Amino acid sequence: CASSPDTGELFF.

Of note for this clone: This sample also contains other DNA sequences that code for the same CDR3. V is TRBV28 and J is TRBJ2-7; the D gene is possibly TRBD1 (5 bases). Trimming took off 5 bases at V and 4 bases at J, with 6 bases between the two ends. Germline values: CDR1 MDHEN, CDR2 SYDVKM. CDR3 length: 11 residues. CDR3 sequence: CASSPGYEQYF. The CDR3 DNA is TGTGCCAGCAGTCCAGGGTACGAGCAGTACTTC.

This chain links TRBV19 with TRBJ1-2; no clear D. Germline V gives CDR1 LNHDA, CDR2 SQIVND (reference sequence). The V gene lost 3 bases and the J gene lost 1 base, with 12 bases spanning the gap. The CDR3 runs to 15 residues. The CDR3 DNA reads TGTGCCAGTAGTATCTTCGGGGAAGTTAACTATGGCTACACCTTC. It is translated as CASSIFGEVNYGYTF.

This clone has only a few counts. The chain couples TRBV3-1 (or the pseudogene TRBV3-2) to TRBJ2-7; D uncertain. Per the germline V gene, CDR1 is LGHDT and CDR2 is YNNKEL (reference sequence). CDR3 length: 14 residues. Trimming took off 0 bases at V and 2 bases at J, with 8 bases between the two ends. The CDR3 loop reads CASSQEPQTYEQYF. For the CDR3, the DNA is TGTGCCAGCAGCCAAGAACCACAAACCTACGAGCAGTACTTC.

V and J are TRBV5-6 and TRBJ2-7; D might be TRBD1 (6 bases). Trimming left V 0 bases short and J 0 bases short, with 10 bases between. The CDR3 loop spans 15 amino acids. Germline V lookup: CDR1 SGHDT, CDR2 YYEEEE. CDR3 DNA sequence: TGTGCCAGCAGCTTGGTGGGACATCTCTCCTACGAGCAGTACTTC. It specifies CASSLVGHLSYEQYF.

V is TRBV6-4 and J is TRBJ2-7, with D perhaps matching TRBD2 (6 bases). V was trimmed by 5 bases and J by 4 bases, leaving 15 bases between them. From germline, CDR1 is MRHNA and CDR2 SNTAGT. The CDR3 length is 14 residues. DNA for the CDR3: TGTGCCAGCAGTTACCGGGACTCTAATTACGAGCAGTACTTC. Residues: CASSYRDSNYEQYF.

Concerning this clone: The junction differs from germline at one of its ends, possibly a read error. This chain uses TRBV4-3 with TRBJ2-5; TRBD1 aligns across 9 bases. There are 14 residues in the CDR3. Germline CDR1 and CDR2: LGHNA and YSLEER. Written as DNA, the CDR3 is TGCACCAGCAGCCAGCGGACAGGGGAAGAGACCCAGTACTTC. Protein: CTSSQRTGEETQYF.

V and J are TRBV5-5 and TRBJ2-7; 9 bases line up with TRBD2. V was clipped by 4 bases and J by 1 base; unmatched bases: 3. CDR3 length: 14 residues. In germline, CDR1 is SGHKS, CDR2 YYEKEE (reference sequence). CDR3 nucleotide sequence: TGTGCCAGCAGCCTAGCGGGAACTTCCTACGAGCAGTACTTC. Amino acid sequence: CASSLAGTSYEQYF.

The CDR3 DNA sequence: TGTGCCAGCAGCATACAAAGGGCCGGGGAGCTGTTTTTT. Its translation is CASSIQRAGELFF. This rearrangement joins TRBV5-8 to TRBJ2-2; D gene ambiguous. Trimming took 4 bases from V and 6 from J, leaving 10 bases between them. The CDR3 runs 13 residues. Per the germline V gene, CDR1 is SGHTS and CDR2 is YDEGEE.

The CDR3 region is CATSEGDTQYF. The CDR3 DNA sequence: TGTGCCACCAGCGAAGGAGATACGCAGTATTTT. The rearrangement uses TRBV24-1 and TRBJ2-3; D ambiguous. V was trimmed by 7 bases and J by 5 bases, leaving 6 bases between them. Germline loops: CDR1 KGHDR, CDR2 SFDVKD. The CDR3 length is 11 residues.

A note on this clone: The same CDR3 arises from other DNA sequences in this sample as well. The chain is built from TRBV18 and TRBJ2-7; TRBD2 matches 9 bases. CDR3 length equals 15 residues. Germline V gene data show CDR1 as KGHSH and CDR2 as LQKENI. Trimming removed 2 bases from V and 3 bases from J; junction bases left unmatched: 5. CDR3 protein: CASSPSIAGVYEQYF. The CDR3 region has the DNA TGTGCCAGCTCACCATCGATAGCGGGAGTCTACGAGCAGTACTTC.

V usage is TRBV24-1 and J usage is TRBJ2-3; D possibly corresponds to TRBD1 (6 bases). The CDR3 totals 15 residues. Germline V CDR1 and CDR2: KGHDR, SFDVKD. V shed 0 bases and J shed 2 bases, with 8 bases lying between them. CDR3 sequence reads: CATSDLKGDTDTQYF. The CDR3 DNA is TGTGCCACCAGTGATTTGAAGGGGGACACAGATACGCAGTATTTT.

The chain employs TRBV28 and TRBJ1-2, with D possibly being TRBD1 (5 bases). The CDR3 loop spans 14 amino acids. V dropped 3 bases and J dropped 3 bases, with 11 bases sitting between them. Germline V CDR1 and CDR2: MDHEN, SYDVKM. CDR3: CASSLGQVDYGYTF. The DNA of the CDR3 is TGTGCCAGCAGTTTGGGGCAGGTTGACTATGGCTACACCTTC.

The chain couples TRBV28 to TRBJ2-4; the match to TRBD2 covers 7 bases. The CDR3 is 14 residues long. Germline CDR1 and CDR2: MDHEN and SYDVKM. V was clipped by 3 bases and J by 9 bases; unmatched bases: 8. The DNA of the CDR3 is TGTGCCAGCAGTTTGGCTAGCGGCCTAGGCATTCAGTACTTC. Amino acids: CASSLASGLGIQYF. Full variable domain (outside the CDR3, taken from reference TRBV28 and TRBJ2-4): DVKVTQSSRYLVKRTGEKVFLECVQDMDHENMFWYRQDPGLGLRLIYFSYDVKMKEKGDIPEGYSVSREKKERFSLILESASTNQTSMYLCASSLASGLGIQYFGAGTRLSVL.

The chain carries TRBV6-6 and TRBJ2-2; 8 bases map to TRBD1. CDR1 and CDR2 from the germline V gene are MNHNY and SVGAGI (reference sequence). The trim removed 8 bases at V and 5 bases at J, leaving 1 base unmatched. The CDR3 spans 12 residues. In DNA form, the CDR3 reads TGTGCCAGCTGGACAGGGACCGGGGAGCTGTTTTTT. Protein product: CASWTGTGELFF.

In DNA form, the CDR3 reads TGTGCCAGCAGCTTAACCGGCGCGAGCTCCTACAATGAGCAGTTCTTC. Its translation: CASSLTGASSYNEQFF. This chain connects TRBV7-3 to TRBJ2-1; D not certain. The CDR3 has 16 residues. From germline, CDR1 is SGHTA and CDR2 FQGTGA. V was trimmed by 0 bases and J by 0 bases, leaving 9 bases between them. Looking up the rest from reference TRBV7-3 and TRBJ2-1 gives the full variable domain: GAGVSQTPSNKVTEKGKYVELRCDPISGHTALYWYRQSLGQGPEFLIYFQGTGAADDSGLPNDRFFAVRPEGSVSTLKIQRTERGDSAVYLCASSLTGASSYNEQFFGPGTRLTVL.

The J gene is TRBJ1-5, the V gene TRBV12-3 or TRBV12-4; no definite D call. The CDR3 has 12 residues. The germline V and J ends were trimmed by 4 bases and 5 bases, with 6 bases remaining between them. The CDR3 DNA follows: TGTGCCAGCAGTTCCCCTGATCAGCCCCAGCATTTT. Encoded protein: CASSSPDQPQHF.

The J gene is TRBJ2-3, the V gene TRBV15; TRBD1 might be the D (6 bases). The CDR3 runs to 15 residues. Germline assignment: CDR1 LNHNV and CDR2 YYDKDF (reference sequence). V was cut by 2 bases and J by 4 bases, with 13 bases left in between. DNA of the CDR3: TGTGCCACCAGCAGAAGGACAGTTACAGCAGATACGCAGTATTTT. Translated: CATSRRTVTADTQYF.

CDR3 region: CASSLGDSTQPQHF. DNA for the CDR3: TGTGCCAGCAGTTTGGGAGACAGTACTCAGCCCCAGCATTTT. V usage is TRBV28 and J usage is TRBJ1-5; D is possibly TRBD1 (5 bases). CDR3 length equals 14 residues. Looked up from germline, CDR1 is MDHEN and CDR2 is SYDVKM. V lost 3 bases to trimming and J lost 6 bases, with 12 bases between them.

V and J are TRBV29-1 and TRBJ2-7; 8 nucleotides align to TRBD1. Germline V CDR1 and CDR2: SQVTM, ANQGSEA. The CDR3 has 13 residues. V lost 7 bases and J lost 3; bases outside the gene matches: 8. The DNA for the CDR3 is TGCAGCGGGTTGACAGGGGCAAACTACGAGCAGTACTTC. Amino acids: CSGLTGANYEQYF.